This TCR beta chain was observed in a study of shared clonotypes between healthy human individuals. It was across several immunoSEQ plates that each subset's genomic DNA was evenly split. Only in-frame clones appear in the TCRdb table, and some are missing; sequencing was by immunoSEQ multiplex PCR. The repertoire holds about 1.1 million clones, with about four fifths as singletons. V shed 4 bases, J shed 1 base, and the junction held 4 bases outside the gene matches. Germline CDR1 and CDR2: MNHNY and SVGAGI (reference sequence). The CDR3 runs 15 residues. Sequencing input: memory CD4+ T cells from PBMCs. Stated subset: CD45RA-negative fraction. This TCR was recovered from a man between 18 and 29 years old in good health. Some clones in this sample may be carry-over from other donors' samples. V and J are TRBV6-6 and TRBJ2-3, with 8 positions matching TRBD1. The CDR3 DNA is TGTGCCAGCAGTTTGCCACAGGGGGGCACAGATACGCAGTATTTT. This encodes CASSLPQGGTDTQYF.